This is a list of T cell receptor beta chains from one sample in a study of PD-L1 blockade in urothelial cancer. Data came from immunoSEQ multiplex PCR; TCRdb stores just in-frame clones and leaves some out. The data show some 120,000 clones, less than 85% seen once. The sample here was PBMCs, taken around atezolizumab (anti-PD-L1) treatment. The receptors come from a man over 45 with urothelial cancer. Each CDR3 is given with its conserved first and last residue. Each record gives: D gene, J gene, clone size, V gene, CDR3 protein, CDR3 DNA. D genes are given only for firm matches. Size is stated for part of the rows, as once, few or many counts, or as a class when the clone is expanded.

TRBD1	TRBJ1-1	.	TRBV7-9	CASSRQGGVEAFF	TGTGCCAGCAGCCGACAGGGGGGAGTGGAAGCTTTCTTT
.	TRBJ1-4	.	TRBV5-1	CASSRGATNEKLFF	TGCGCCAGCAGCCGGGGGGCAACTAATGAAAAACTGTTTTTT
TRBD1	TRBJ2-7	.	TRBV5-6	CASSFGQGLYEQYF	TGTGCCAGCAGCTTCGGACAGGGGCTCTACGAGCAGTACTTC
TRBD2	TRBJ2-3	.	TRBV5-4	CASSPLAGGPSDTQYF	TGTGCCAGCAGCCCGTTAGCGGGAGGGCCGTCAGATACGCAGTATTTT
TRBD1	TRBJ1-2	.	TRBV30	CAWTGDSYGYTF	TGTGCCTGGACAGGGGACAGCTATGGCTACACCTTC
.	TRBJ1-5	.	TRBV18	CASSHIEEGQPQHF	TGTGCCAGCTCACACATCGAGGAGGGACAGCCCCAGCATTTT
.	TRBJ1-3	.	TRBV18	CASSPYQGTGNTIYF	TGTGCCAGCTCACCGTATCAGGGGACTGGAAACACCATATATTTT
TRBD1	TRBJ2-5	.	TRBV2	CASSNRGQGGETQYF	TGTGCCAGCAGTAACCGGGGACAGGGGGGGGAGACCCAGTACTTC
TRBD1	TRBJ1-2	.	TRBV11-2	CASSRLQGARGYTF	TGTGCCAGCAGCCGACTACAGGGGGCTCGGGGCTACACCTTC
.	TRBJ1-2	.	TRBV27	CASSLLGRTRRDYGYTF	TGTGCCAGCAGTTTATTAGGAAGGACCCGGCGGGACTATGGCTACACCTTC
.	TRBJ1-2	few	TRBV2	CASREDSQGYTF	TGTGCCAGCAGGGAGGACAGCCAGGGCTACACCTTC
TRBD2	TRBJ2-7	.	TRBV15	CATSRDSLRDYPSYEQYF	TGTGCCACCAGCAGAGATTCCCTCCGGGACTACCCATCCTACGAGCAGTACTTC
.	TRBJ1-5	.	TRBV19	CASSIPAAAQHF	TGTGCCAGTAGTATCCCGGCGGCGGCCCAGCATTTT
.	TRBJ2-7	.	TRBV4-2	CASSQDRNRAIYEQYF	TGTGCCAGCAGCCAAGATCGGAACAGGGCCATTTACGAGCAGTACTTC
TRBD2	TRBJ2-3	.	TRBV7-2	CASFREPGLAGSSTDTQYF	TGTGCCAGCTTTCGGGAGCCGGGACTAGCGGGGAGCAGCACAGATACGCAGTATTTT
.	TRBJ2-2	.	TRBV4-1	CASSRFEGSGREGELFF	TGCGCCAGCAGCCGTTTTGAAGGGAGCGGAAGAGAAGGGGAGCTGTTTTTT
TRBD1	TRBJ2-3	.	TRBV30	CAWSWTGSTDTQYF	TGTGCCTGGAGTTGGACAGGGTCCACAGATACGCAGTATTTT
.	TRBJ2-3	.	TRBV5-6	CASTNTGTDTQYF	TGTGCCAGCACCAATACGGGAACAGATACGCAGTATTTT
.	TRBJ2-7	.	TRBV7-9	CASSRGTLDEQYF	TGTGCCAGCAGCCGAGGGACTCTGGACGAGCAGTACTTC
TRBD2	TRBJ2-7	.	TRBV30	CAWSVSGRLSYEQYF	TGTGCCTGGAGTGTTAGCGGGAGGCTCTCCTACGAGCAGTACTTC
.	TRBJ1-2	few	TRBV7-9	CASSPRDTQLGYTF	TGTGCCAGCAGCCCCCGGGACACCCAATTGGGCTACACCTTC
TRBD2	TRBJ2-7	.	TRBV27	CASSSLAGGTYEQYF	TGTGCCAGCAGTTCCCTAGCGGGAGGTACCTACGAGCAGTACTTC
TRBD2	TRBJ2-1	.	TRBV7-2	CASSLAFGGETDNEQFF	TGTGCCAGCAGCTTAGCCTTTGGGGGGGAGACCGACAATGAGCAGTTCTTC
TRBD1	TRBJ1-4	once	TRBV5-5	CASSFTSTGSWEKLFF	TGTGCCAGCAGCTTTACCTCGACAGGGTCGTGGGAAAAACTGTTTTTT
TRBD2	TRBJ2-1	.	TRBV7-3	CASSLTVGGFGVYNEQFF	TGTGCCAGCAGCTTAACTGTCGGGGGGTTTGGGGTTTACAATGAGCAGTTCTTC
.	TRBJ1-5	.	TRBV7-8	CASSLGGSFLPQHF	TGTGCCAGCAGCTTAGGTGGCAGTTTTTTGCCCCAGCATTTT
TRBD1	TRBJ2-5	.	TRBV19	CATKDRASGETQYF	TGTGCCACTAAAGACAGGGCTAGTGGGGAGACCCAGTACTTC
.	TRBJ2-1	.	TRBV11-2	CASSRERVDNEQFF	TGTGCCAGCAGCCGCGAGAGGGTGGACAATGAGCAGTTCTTC
TRBD1	TRBJ2-1	.	TRBV5-1	CASSGAAGDSYSYNEQFF	TGCGCCAGCAGCGGCGCCGCCGGGGACAGTTACTCCTACAATGAGCAGTTCTTC
.	TRBJ2-7	.	TRBV6-5	CASRSTGEGAQYF	TGTGCCAGCAGGTCGACAGGGGAGGGGGCCCAGTACTTC
TRBD1	TRBJ1-1	once	TRBV28	CASNPFGQEVSTEAFF	TGTGCCAGCAATCCTTTCGGACAGGAGGTGAGCACTGAAGCTTTCTTT
TRBD2	TRBJ2-6	.	TRBV19	CASSRGGTGANVLTF	TGTGCCAGTAGTCGGGGGGGGACGGGGGCCAACGTCCTGACTTTC
TRBD2	TRBJ2-7	.	TRBV6-1	CASRPGTSDYEQYF	TGTGCCAGCAGGCCCGGGACTAGCGACTACGAGCAGTACTTC
TRBD1	TRBJ2-1	.	TRBV10-1	CASSVFRGRNEQFF	TGCGCCAGCAGTGTGTTCAGGGGGCGCAATGAGCAGTTCTTC
TRBD1	TRBJ1-1	.	TRBV11-2	CASSLGQDGTEAFF	TGTGCCAGCAGCTTGGGACAGGATGGGACTGAAGCTTTCTTT
TRBD1	TRBJ1-1	.	TRBV5-1	CASSLAGTGEGAFF	TGCGCCAGCAGCTTGGCGGGGACAGGGGAGGGAGCTTTCTTT
TRBD1	TRBJ2-7	.	TRBV6-6	CASSQPGTGTYEQYF	TGTGCCAGCAGTCAACCCGGGACAGGGACCTACGAGCAGTACTTC
.	TRBJ2-7	.	TRBV9	CASSKRDTNYEQYF	TGTGCCAGCAGCAAACGGGACACCAACTACGAGCAGTACTTC
.	TRBJ2-7	.	TRBV18	CASSPPSQAYEQYF	TGTGCCAGCTCACCACCGTCTCAGGCCTACGAGCAGTACTTC
TRBD1	TRBJ2-2	.	TRBV5-1	CASTSTGTGPTGELFF	TGCGCCAGTACCAGCACCGGGACAGGGCCCACCGGGGAGCTGTTTTTT
.	TRBJ1-2	.	TRBV7-9	CASSQQGINYGYTF	TGTGCCAGCAGCCAACAGGGCATTAACTATGGCTACACCTTC
TRBD1	TRBJ2-3	few	TRBV6-1	CASSAGQVGTDTQYF	TGTGCCAGCAGTGCGGGACAGGTCGGCACAGATACGCAGTATTTT
.	TRBJ1-6	.	TRBV4-1	CASSQGQVGNSPLHF	TGCGCCAGCAGCCAAGGACAGGTGGGAAATTCACCCCTTCACTTT
TRBD1	TRBJ1-4	.	TRBV5-1	CASSPPSGTGSEKLFF	TGCGCCAGCAGCCCTCCCTCCGGGACAGGGTCTGAAAAACTGTTTTTT
.	TRBJ1-5	once	TRBV6-1	CASSEAAGYQPQHF	TGTGCCAGCAGTGAAGCGGCGGGGTATCAGCCCCAGCATTTT
.	TRBJ1-2	.	TRBV25-1	CASSDRADGYTF	TGTGCCAGCAGTGACAGGGCGGATGGCTACACCTTC
.	TRBJ2-7	.	TRBV7-9	CASSSTGIWYEQYF	TGTGCCAGCAGCTCTACAGGGATTTGGTACGAGCAGTACTTC
TRBD2	TRBJ2-2	once	TRBV19	CASSKGLAGPNTGELFF	TGTGCCAGTAGTAAGGGACTAGCGGGCCCGAACACCGGGGAGCTGTTTTTT
.	TRBJ1-3	once	TRBV5-1	CASSPLGTAYSGNTIYF	TGCGCCAGCAGCCCTCTCGGGACTGCATACTCTGGAAACACCATATATTTT
TRBD2	TRBJ2-2	.	TRBV5-4	CASSRSWTSGYAGELFF	TGTGCCAGCAGTCGATCCTGGACTAGCGGGTACGCCGGGGAGCTGTTTTTT
.	TRBJ1-4	few	TRBV19	CASSVRTATNEKLFF	TGTGCCAGTAGTGTTAGGACAGCAACTAATGAAAAACTGTTTTTT
.	TRBJ2-5	.	TRBV20-1	CSASRRETQYF	TGCAGTGCTAGCCGGAGGGAGACCCAGTACTTC
.	TRBJ2-7	.	TRBV7-6	CASSLTARTYEQYF	TGTGCCAGCAGCCTTACGGCCAGGACCTACGAGCAGTACTTC
.	TRBJ1-5	.	TRBV6-6	CASSYTVNQPQHF	TGTGCCAGCAGTTACACAGTCAATCAGCCCCAGCATTTT
TRBD1	TRBJ1-2	.	TRBV6-6	CASSPPGQSYGYTF	TGTGCCAGCAGTCCGCCGGGACAGTCCTATGGCTACACCTTC